This T cell receptor beta chain came from a study of T cell responses to AZD1222 COVID-19 vaccine. Clones were read by immunoSEQ multiplex PCR, and TCRdb kept only the in-frame ones, dropping some. The table records 100,000 to 150,000 clones, just over 85% of them present only once. A note on this clone: Its antigen is unidentified.

Whole-study results and caveats: Every sample of the repertoires postdated the peak T cell response. Unmutated variant regions are reportedly the target of nearly half of TCRs that are spike-specific. AZD1222 recipients seropositive at baseline numbered only 5 to 7.

The CDR3 consists of 16 residues. Germline CDR1 and CDR2: SGDLS and YYNGEE. The ends were cut back, 0 bases at V and 8 bases at J, with 20 bases in the middle. This specimen consisted of peripheral blood, obtained 28 days after the second AZD1222 dose. This receptor was identified in an adult who received the AZD1222 COVID-19 vaccine. This chain links TRBV9 with TRBJ1-2; a possible D gene is TRBD1 (6 bases). This CDR3 reads CASSVEGENRLQGYTF. The CDR3 DNA reads TGTGCCAGCAGCGTAGAGGGGGAGAACCGCCTGCAGGGCTACACCTTC.